Reported below is one TCR beta chain. Its cognate antigen is unknown. This sample's treatment: oral pan-JAK inhibitor, 5-10 mg twice daily. The V gene's germline CDR1 is SGHDT and CDR2 YYEEEE. This CDR3 is built from 14 residues. Between the trimmed V and J ends, which lost 4 bases and 3 bases, there was a span of 14 bases. Extraction of RNA preceded its reverse transcription into cDNA, which served as the sequencing template. Only in-frame clones appear in the TCRdb table, and some are missing; sequencing was by immunoSEQ multiplex PCR. The sample carries 180,000 or so clones, roughly 53% recorded once. The sample comes from a study of CD8+ T cells in alopecia areata. Study results and limitations: Scalp and blood samples kept many expanded lesional clones throughout tofacitinib. Scalp data also include sequences from resident alphabeta T cells of normal skin. Under tofacitinib, fewer expanded CD8+ clones appeared among the top 100 scalp clones.

The chain has TRBV5-6 and TRBJ2-7; D could derive from TRBD1 or TRBD2 (5 bases each). The sample in question was CD8+ T cells sorted from blood, obtained at week 24, from a patient treated with tofacitinib. This clonotype was obtained from a human donor with alopecia areata. The CDR3 DNA sequence: TGTGCCAGCAGCAGCCAAGGGGACGGCTACGAGCAGTACTTC. Translation: CASSSQGDGYEQYF.